A single sample is the source of the 14 T cell receptor beta chains below, sequenced in a study of neurological immune-mediated disorders. TCRdb ran MiXCR on the 5' RACE reads and lists one entry per CDR3 protein. Of about 59,000 distinct CDR3 sequences in the sample, roughly 12% were seen once. Sequencing was carried out using PBMCs. The receptors were sampled from a woman aged 60 to 75 with HTLV-1-associated myelopathy (HAM/TSP).

By its share, this clonotype is medium-sized (0.01 to 0.1%). This chain joins TRBV2 and TRBJ1-1; D remains ambiguous. Trimming removed 4 bases from V and 1 base from J, with 4 bases in between. This CDR3 has 12 amino acids. From germline, CDR1 is SNHLY and CDR2 FYNNEI. The chain's CDR3 is CASSVSNTEAFF. DNA of the CDR3: TGTGCCAGCAGTGTATCGAACACTGAAGCTTTCTTT.

Turning to this clonotype: A read error is possible here, since a much larger clone lies one base away. The chain recombines TRBV28 with TRBJ2-7; 9 bases are shared with TRBD2. This CDR3 region has 14 residues. Germline values: CDR1 MDHEN, CDR2 SYDVKM. The V and J ends lost 8 bases and 4 bases, in that order; junction bases with no gene match: 9. The CDR3 DNA reads TGTGCCAGCCTAGCGGGATGGCCCATTTACGAGCAGTACTTC. This encodes CASLAGWPIYEQYF.

This clonotype appeared many times. The chain combines TRBV24-1 with TRBJ2-5, with 10 bases aligning to TRBD2. CDR1 and CDR2 from the germline V gene are KGHDR and SFDVKD. V shed 4 bases and J 4 bases; nucleotides not matched to a gene: 8. The CDR3 is 16 residues long. Written as DNA, the CDR3 is TGTGCCACCAGTGACCCCGGGTTAGCGGGAGGAGAGACCCAGTACTTC. This encodes CATSDPGLAGGETQYF.

The chain combines TRBV10-3 with TRBJ2-2; the match to TRBD1 covers 8 bases. CDR1 and CDR2 from the germline V gene are ENHRY and SYGVKD. The CDR3 is 16 amino acids. Germline trimming cut 5 bases from V and 1 base from J; bases unmatched to any gene: 6. The CDR3 spells CAISSTGTGNTGELFF. The CDR3 nucleotides read TGTGCCATCAGTTCTACCGGGACAGGGAACACCGGGGAGCTGTTTTTT.

This clonotype was seen at least ten times. The chain carries TRBV28 and TRBJ1-6, with D possibly TRBD1 on 6 matching bases. Trimming shortened V by 6 bases and J by 6 bases, and 12 bases separated the two germline ends. Per the germline V gene, CDR1 is MDHEN and CDR2 is SYDVKM. This CDR3 has 14 residues. CDR3 loop: CASSPPQGNSPLHF. In DNA form, the CDR3 reads TGTGCCAGCAGCCCCCCACAGGGTAATTCACCCCTCCACTTT. Variable domain in full (rest from reference TRBV28 and TRBJ1-6): DVKVTQSSRYLVKRTGEKVFLECVQDMDHENMFWYRQDPGLGLRLIYFSYDVKMKEKGDIPEGYSVSREKKERFSLILESASTNQTSMYLCASSPPQGNSPLHFGNGTRLTVT.

There are many counts of this clonotype. J is TRBJ1-1 and V is TRBV11-1; no definite D call. The ends were cut back, 2 bases at V and 1 base at J, with 8 bases in the middle. The CDR3 runs 14 residues. Per the germline V gene, CDR1 is SGHAT and CDR2 is FQDESV (reference sequence). CDR3 in DNA: TGTGCCAGCAGCTTATTTTTCCCGAACACTGAAGCTTTCTTT. Residues: CASSLFFPNTEAFF. The variable domain in full, with the rest retrieved from reference TRBV11-1 and TRBJ1-1, is EAEVAQSPRYKITEKSQAVAFWCDPISGHATLYWYRQILGQGPELLVQFQDESVVDDSQLPKDRFSAERLKGVDSTLKIQPAELGDSAMYLCASSLFFPNTEAFFGQGTRLTVV.

This chain uses TRBV29-1 with TRBJ1-1; unclear D gene. The CDR3 covers 17 residues. V was trimmed by 6 bases and J by 1 base, leaving 24 bases between them. Germline-derived CDR1 and CDR2 are SQVTM and ANQGSEA. The CDR3, as DNA: TGCAGCGTCCTGAGCCCTACCAGGAAAACAGAGAACACTGAAGCTTTCTTT. Its translation: CSVLSPTRKTENTEAFF.

This clonotype was seen repeatedly, ten times or more. The V gene is TRBV7-9, the J gene TRBJ2-3; a weak D match, TRBD2 (6 bases). Trimming left V 3 bases short and J 3 bases short, with 31 bases between. CDR1 is SEHNR, CDR2 FQNEAQ, per germline (reference sequence). The CDR3 runs 21 residues. CDR3 DNA: TGTGCCAGCAGCTTCGCGACAAGCGGGTTGTTAGAATGGAGCGGGACAGATACGCAGTATTTT. Its protein is CASSFATSGLLEWSGTDTQYF.

This clonotype has ten or more counts. The chain is built from TRBV5-1 and TRBJ2-1, with D uncertain. The germline V gene has CDR1 SGHRS and CDR2 YFSETQ. The CDR3 has 12 residues. The V end lost 4 bases, the J end lost 6 bases, and 8 bases lay between the germline ends. The CDR3 sequence is CASSLPGNEQFF. The CDR3 DNA is TGCGCCAGCAGCCTACCTGGCAATGAGCAGTTCTTC.

This chain connects TRBV7-2 to TRBJ1-2, with D possibly matching TRBD1 (6 bases). With 3 bases removed from V and 8 bases from J, the gap between germline ends came to 13 bases. Germline V gene sequence: CDR1 SGHTA, CDR2 FQGNSA. The CDR3 sequence is 13 residues long. The CDR3 spells CASSFWGPEGYTF. CDR3 DNA: TGTGCCAGCAGCTTCTGGGGGCCGGAAGGCTACACCTTC.

This clonotype was found many times. The rearrangement links TRBV20-1 to TRBJ2-3, with D perhaps matching TRBD2 (5 bases). Trimming left V 8 bases short and J 3 bases short, with 15 bases between. The CDR3 consists of 13 residues. Germline CDR1 is DFQATT and CDR2 is SNEGSKA (reference sequence). CDR3 residues: CSPGLAGTDTQYF. The CDR3 nucleotides are TGCAGTCCTGGTCTAGCTGGGACAGATACGCAGTATTTT.

This clonotype has a count of ten or more. The rearrangement uses TRBV12-3 or TRBV12-4 and TRBJ2-5; 7 bases are shared with TRBD2. CDR3 size: 14 residues. The J segment lost 3 bases and the V segment lost 4 bases, leaving 5 bases of the junction unmatched. Written as DNA, the CDR3 is TGTGCCAGCAGTTATAGCGGGTCAGAAGAGACCCAGTACTTC. It codes for CASSYSGSEETQYF.

This clonotype was seen at least ten times. The chain joins TRBV5-1 to TRBJ2-3, with no clear D. Germline lookup yields CDR1 SGHRS and CDR2 YFSETQ. V was shortened by 2 bases and J by 0 bases, with 10 bases between the two germline ends. The CDR3 extends over 15 amino acids. CDR3 loop: CASSLLTSSTDTQYF. Here the CDR3 DNA reads TGCGCCAGCAGCTTACTAACCAGTAGCACAGATACGCAGTATTTT.

This clonotype was counted a few times. In DNA, the CDR3 is TGCGCCAGCAGCTGGGACTTAGGCTCTGGAAACACCATATATTTT. Protein sequence: CASSWDLGSGNTIYF. V and J are TRBV5-1 and TRBJ1-3; the D gene is possibly TRBD1 (5 bases). Germline V gene sequence: CDR1 SGHRS, CDR2 YFSETQ. The CDR3 contains 15 residues. V gave up 3 bases and J gave up 0 bases, with 10 bases separating them.